This is a list of T cell receptor beta chains from one sample in a study of shared clonotypes between healthy human individuals. Repertoires were generated with immunoSEQ multiplex PCR, while TCRdb's copy carries only in-frame clones and drops some. This sample has about 1,500,000 clones, with approximately 97% found just once. Sequencing used naive CD4+ T cells sorted from blood. These receptors were obtained from a man aged 25-40 years in good health. The CDR3 runs from the conserved cysteine through the conserved F or W. A D gene is named only where the DNA matches it firmly. Rows give clone size only sometimes, using once, few, many, or a class for an expanded clone.

cdr3_aa: CASSLAGQAKGEAFF; cdr3_nt: TGCGCCAGCAGCTTGGCCGGGCAGGCGAAGGGTGAAGCTTTCTTT; clone_size: -; d_call: -; v_call: TRBV5-1; j_call: TRBJ1-1
cdr3_aa: CASSVGQLNTGELFF; cdr3_nt: TGTGCCAGCAGCGTAGGGCAGCTGAACACCGGGGAGCTGTTTTTT; clone_size: -; d_call: -; v_call: TRBV9; j_call: TRBJ2-2
cdr3_aa: CASSVLGDSTDTQYF; cdr3_nt: TGTGCCAGCAGCGTACTCGGAGACAGCACAGATACGCAGTATTTT; clone_size: -; d_call: -; v_call: TRBV9; j_call: TRBJ2-3
cdr3_aa: CASSSFLGWGSGNTIYF; cdr3_nt: TGTGCCAGCAGCTCCTTCCTCGGTTGGGGATCTGGAAACACCATATATTTT; clone_size: -; d_call: -; v_call: TRBV7-2; j_call: TRBJ1-3
cdr3_aa: CASRVLEMDNEQFF; cdr3_nt: TGTGCCAGCAGGGTCCTGGAAATGGACAATGAGCAGTTCTTC; clone_size: -; d_call: -; v_call: TRBV5-6; j_call: TRBJ2-1
cdr3_aa: CASRVEGRIYGYTF; cdr3_nt: TGTGCCAGCAGAGTCGAGGGACGGATCTATGGCTACACCTTC; clone_size: -; d_call: -; v_call: TRBV28; j_call: TRBJ1-2
cdr3_aa: CASSSPTPYEQYF; cdr3_nt: TGTGCCAGCAGCTCCCCCACCCCCTACGAGCAGTACTTC; clone_size: -; d_call: -; v_call: TRBV7-2; j_call: TRBJ2-7
cdr3_aa: CASSLTYQETQYF; cdr3_nt: TGTGCCAGCAGCTTAACCTACCAAGAGACCCAGTACTTC; clone_size: -; d_call: -; v_call: TRBV7-2; j_call: TRBJ2-5
cdr3_aa: CAISESPDGIYGYTF; cdr3_nt: TGTGCCATCAGTGAATCGCCGGACGGGATCTATGGCTACACCTTC; clone_size: -; d_call: -; v_call: TRBV10-3; j_call: TRBJ1-2
cdr3_aa: CASSLKNNEQFF; cdr3_nt: TGCGCCAGCAGCTTGAAAAATAATGAGCAGTTCTTC; clone_size: -; d_call: -; v_call: TRBV5-1; j_call: TRBJ2-1
cdr3_aa: CATFDPGASGYNEQFF; cdr3_nt: TGTGCCACCTTTGACCCTGGGGCTAGCGGCTACAATGAGCAGTTCTTC; clone_size: -; d_call: TRBD2; v_call: TRBV2; j_call: TRBJ2-1
cdr3_aa: CASSSPRGTVTGELFF; cdr3_nt: TGTGCCAGCAGCTCTCCTCGCGGGACGGTCACCGGGGAGCTGTTTTTT; clone_size: -; d_call: -; v_call: TRBV5-6; j_call: TRBJ2-2
cdr3_aa: CASSLKRTSYNEQFF; cdr3_nt: TGTGCCAGCAGCTTGAAGCGGACCTCCTACAATGAGCAGTTCTTC; clone_size: -; d_call: -; v_call: TRBV2; j_call: TRBJ2-1
cdr3_aa: CACKIGTNTGELFF; cdr3_nt: TGCGCCTGTAAGATCGGAACGAACACCGGGGAGCTGTTTTTT; clone_size: -; d_call: -; v_call: TRBV10-2; j_call: TRBJ2-2
cdr3_aa: CASSTDRDYEQYF; cdr3_nt: TGTGCCAGCAGTACCGACAGAGATTACGAGCAGTACTTC; clone_size: once; d_call: -; v_call: TRBV28; j_call: TRBJ2-7
cdr3_aa: CASSLRPQHF; cdr3_nt: TGTGCCAGCAGTTTAAGGCCCCAGCATTTT; clone_size: -; d_call: -; v_call: TRBV28; j_call: TRBJ1-5
cdr3_aa: CAIRSKDEAFF; cdr3_nt: TGTGCCATCAGATCGAAAGATGAAGCTTTCTTT; clone_size: -; d_call: -; v_call: TRBV10-3; j_call: TRBJ1-1
cdr3_aa: CASTMTGQRSRFMNTEAFF; cdr3_nt: TGTGCCAGCACAATGACAGGGCAAAGATCCAGGTTCATGAACACTGAAGCTTTCTTT; clone_size: -; d_call: TRBD1; v_call: TRBV28; j_call: TRBJ1-1
cdr3_aa: CASSRNPGQGLGELFF; cdr3_nt: TGTGCCAGCAGTCGGAACCCGGGACAAGGCCTTGGGGAGCTGTTTTTT; clone_size: once; d_call: -; v_call: TRBV7-8; j_call: TRBJ2-2
cdr3_aa: CASSESTRGTYNEQFF; cdr3_nt: TGCGCCAGCAGTGAGTCGACGAGGGGGACCTACAATGAGCAGTTCTTC; clone_size: -; d_call: -; v_call: TRBV10-1; j_call: TRBJ2-1
cdr3_aa: CASSVYGPRTVMNTEAFF; cdr3_nt: TGTGCCAGTAGTGTCTACGGCCCGAGGACGGTCATGAACACTGAAGCTTTCTTT; clone_size: -; d_call: -; v_call: TRBV19; j_call: TRBJ1-1
cdr3_aa: CASSALLSIDTEAFF; cdr3_nt: TGCGCCAGCAGCGCCCTGTTGAGTATTGACACTGAAGCTTTCTTT; clone_size: -; d_call: -; v_call: TRBV5-1; j_call: TRBJ1-1
cdr3_aa: CASSPDPQGWAFF; cdr3_nt: TGTGCCAGCAGCCCCGACCCCCAGGGTTGGGCTTTCTTT; clone_size: -; d_call: -; v_call: TRBV7-9; j_call: TRBJ1-1
cdr3_aa: CASSIRTSGQKNIQYF; cdr3_nt: TGTGCCAGCAGCATAAGGACTAGCGGCCAGAAAAACATTCAGTACTTC; clone_size: -; d_call: TRBD2; v_call: TRBV5-5; j_call: TRBJ2-4
cdr3_aa: CASRPRSTGFEQYF; cdr3_nt: TGTGCCAGCAGGCCACGGTCCACGGGGTTCGAGCAGTACTTC; clone_size: -; d_call: -; v_call: TRBV5-6; j_call: TRBJ2-7
cdr3_aa: CASRVRGSYEQYF; cdr3_nt: TGTGCCAGCAGGGTGCGGGGGAGCTACGAGCAGTACTTC; clone_size: -; d_call: TRBD2; v_call: TRBV5-6; j_call: TRBJ2-7
cdr3_aa: CASSQESGDPYEQYF; cdr3_nt: TGCGCCAGCAGCCAAGAGTCAGGGGACCCCTACGAGCAGTACTTC; clone_size: -; d_call: -; v_call: TRBV4-1; j_call: TRBJ2-7
cdr3_aa: CASSFGGLVGTSDTQYF; cdr3_nt: TGTGCCAGCAGTTTTGGGGGACTAGTGGGGACCTCAGATACGCAGTATTTT; clone_size: -; d_call: TRBD2; v_call: TRBV28; j_call: TRBJ2-3
cdr3_aa: CASSSYRTNTEAFF; cdr3_nt: TGTGCCAGCAGTTCCTACCGGACGAACACTGAAGCTTTCTTT; clone_size: -; d_call: -; v_call: TRBV6-5; j_call: TRBJ1-1